The following is a T cell receptor beta chain sequence with its context. Its antigen is currently unknown. This entry belongs to a study of identical twins. TCRdb independently ran MiXCR on the 5' RACE reads; one entry per CDR3 protein. This repertoire shows some 250,000 distinct CDR3 sequences, roughly 12% found once; its top ten account for around 4%. V was clipped by 5 bases and J by 6 bases, with 14 bases between them. Germline V gene lookup returns CDR1 SGHTA and CDR2 FQGTGA. The CDR3 is made up of 14 amino acids. Study observations and caveats: Instead of following the same donors, the conclusions were based on cross-sectional statistical analysis. High-abundance cord blood beta clonotypes had fewer insertions; memory repertoires showed none. Models, which agreed with sharing between unrelated individuals, nonetheless underestimated the out-of-frame TCR alpha sharing seen in monozygotic twins. Analyses based on zero insertions could be partly confounded by invariant MAIT and iNKT cells.

These data were also filed under a second study, of yellow fever vaccine responses in identical twins.

V and J are TRBV7-3 and TRBJ2-1; D may be TRBD2 (5 bases). Sequences were obtained from memory (CD45RO+) T cells sorted from blood. The TCR was taken from a woman aged 18-29 years in good health. The CDR3 protein is CASSPRRAVNEQFF. CDR3 nucleotide sequence: TGTGCCAGCAGCCCACGGCGGGCAGTCAATGAGCAGTTCTTC.